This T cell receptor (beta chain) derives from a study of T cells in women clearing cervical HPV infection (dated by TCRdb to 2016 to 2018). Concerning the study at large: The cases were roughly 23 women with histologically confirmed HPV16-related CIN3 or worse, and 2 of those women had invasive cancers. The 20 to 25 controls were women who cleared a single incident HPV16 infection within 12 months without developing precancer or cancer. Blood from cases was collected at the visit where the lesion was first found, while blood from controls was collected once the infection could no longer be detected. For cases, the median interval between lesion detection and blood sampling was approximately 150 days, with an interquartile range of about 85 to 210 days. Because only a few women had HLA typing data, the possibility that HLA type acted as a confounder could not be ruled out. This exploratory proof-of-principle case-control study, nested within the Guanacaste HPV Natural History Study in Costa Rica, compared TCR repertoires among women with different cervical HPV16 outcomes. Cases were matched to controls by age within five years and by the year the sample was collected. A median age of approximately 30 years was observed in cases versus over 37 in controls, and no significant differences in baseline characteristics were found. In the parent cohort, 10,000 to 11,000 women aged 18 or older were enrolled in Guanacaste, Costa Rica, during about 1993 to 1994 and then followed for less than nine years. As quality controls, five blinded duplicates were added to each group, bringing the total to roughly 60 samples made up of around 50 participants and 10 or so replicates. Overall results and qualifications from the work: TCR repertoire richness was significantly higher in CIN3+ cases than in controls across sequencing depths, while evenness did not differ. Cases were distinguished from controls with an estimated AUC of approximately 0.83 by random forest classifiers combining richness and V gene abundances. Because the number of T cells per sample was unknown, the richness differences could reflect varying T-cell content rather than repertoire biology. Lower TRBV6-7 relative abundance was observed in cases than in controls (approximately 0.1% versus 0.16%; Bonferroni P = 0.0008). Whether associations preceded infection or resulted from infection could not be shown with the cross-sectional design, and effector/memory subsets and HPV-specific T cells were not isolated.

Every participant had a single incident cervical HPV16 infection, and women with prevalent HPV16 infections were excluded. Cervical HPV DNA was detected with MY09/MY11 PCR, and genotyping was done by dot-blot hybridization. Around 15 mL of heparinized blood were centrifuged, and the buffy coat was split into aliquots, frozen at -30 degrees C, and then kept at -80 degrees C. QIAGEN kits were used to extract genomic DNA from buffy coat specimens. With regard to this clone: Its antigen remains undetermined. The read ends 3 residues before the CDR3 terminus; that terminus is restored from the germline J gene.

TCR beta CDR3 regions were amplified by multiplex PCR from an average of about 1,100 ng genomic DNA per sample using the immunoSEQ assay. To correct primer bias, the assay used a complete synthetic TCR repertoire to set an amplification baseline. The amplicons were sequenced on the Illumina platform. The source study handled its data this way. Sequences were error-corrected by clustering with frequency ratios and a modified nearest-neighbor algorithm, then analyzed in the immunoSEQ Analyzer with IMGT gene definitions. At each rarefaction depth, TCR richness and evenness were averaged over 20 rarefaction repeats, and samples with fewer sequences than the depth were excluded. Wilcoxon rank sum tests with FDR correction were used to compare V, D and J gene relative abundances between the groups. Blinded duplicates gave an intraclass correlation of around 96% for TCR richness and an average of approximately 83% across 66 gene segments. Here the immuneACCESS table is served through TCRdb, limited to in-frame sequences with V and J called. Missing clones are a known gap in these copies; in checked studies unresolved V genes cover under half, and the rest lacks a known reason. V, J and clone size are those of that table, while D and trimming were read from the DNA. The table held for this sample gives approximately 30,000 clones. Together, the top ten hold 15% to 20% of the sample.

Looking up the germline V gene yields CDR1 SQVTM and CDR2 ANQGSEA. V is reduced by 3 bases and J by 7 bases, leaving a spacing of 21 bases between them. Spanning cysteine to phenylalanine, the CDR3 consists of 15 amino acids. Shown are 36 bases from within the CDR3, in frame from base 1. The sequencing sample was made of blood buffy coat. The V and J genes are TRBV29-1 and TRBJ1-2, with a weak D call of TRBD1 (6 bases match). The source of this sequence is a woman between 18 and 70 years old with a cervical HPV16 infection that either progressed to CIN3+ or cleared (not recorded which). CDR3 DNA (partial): TGCAGCGTTGATATAGGTTGGGGGGGCGAGGGTGGC. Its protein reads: CSVDIGWGGEGG. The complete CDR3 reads CSVDIGWGGEGGYTF.